Listed below are T cell receptor beta chains from one sample, sequenced in a study of T cells of healthy individuals. One entry per CDR3 protein, called by TCRdb with MiXCR from the 5' RACE reads. The data contain about 60,000 distinct CDR3 sequences, around 15% of them singletons. Source of these receptors: a human donor in good health. CDR3s include the opening cysteine and the closing phenylalanine or tryptophan. The D gene is left open where the match is weak. Only some rows state a clone size, as once, few, many or a class for expanded clones.

clone size: few
D gene: TRBD2
J gene: TRBJ2-5
V gene: TRBV7-9
CDR3 DNA: TGTGCCAGCAGCACCGGGGGGCGCGGGGGGAACCAAGAGACCCAGTACTTC
CDR3 protein: CASSTGGRGGNQETQYF

clone size: .
D gene: .
J gene: TRBJ2-1
V gene: TRBV6-6
CDR3 DNA: TGTGCCAGCAGTTACCTTGCGGGGGAGCAGTTCTTC
CDR3 protein: CASSYLAGEQFF

clone size: .
D gene: .
J gene: TRBJ2-7
V gene: TRBV7-2
CDR3 DNA: TGTGCCAGCAGTTCTCACTGGACATCCTACGAGCAGTACTTC
CDR3 protein: CASSSHWTSYEQYF

clone size: .
D gene: TRBD1
J gene: TRBJ2-5
V gene: TRBV24-1
CDR3 DNA: TGTGCCACCAGTGATATCCGGGACAGGGAGACCCAGTACTTC
CDR3 protein: CATSDIRDRETQYF

clone size: many
D gene: .
J gene: TRBJ2-2
V gene: TRBV6-2/TRBV6-3
CDR3 DNA: TGTGCCAGCAGTCACTATTACTACACGAACACCGGGGAGCTGTTTTTT
CDR3 protein: CASSHYYYTNTGELFF

clone size: few
D gene: .
J gene: TRBJ1-2
V gene: TRBV13
CDR3 DNA: TGTGCCAGCAGCCCACGACAGACCTTCTATGGCTACACCTTC
CDR3 protein: CASSPRQTFYGYTF

clone size: many
D gene: TRBD1
J gene: TRBJ2-1
V gene: TRBV29-1
CDR3 DNA: TGCAGCGTTGGGACGACAGGGAGCTCCTACAATGAGCAGTTCTTC
CDR3 protein: CSVGTTGSSYNEQFF

clone size: many
D gene: .
J gene: TRBJ1-3
V gene: TRBV7-2
CDR3 DNA: TGTGCCAGCAGACCAACAGGGACCGGAAACACCATATATTTT
CDR3 protein: CASRPTGTGNTIYF

clone size: .
D gene: .
J gene: TRBJ2-7
V gene: TRBV4-3
CDR3 DNA: TGCGCCAGCAGCCCGGCGGGGCAAAGGGCGGGCGAGCAGTACTTC
CDR3 protein: CASSPAGQRAGEQYF

clone size: many
D gene: .
J gene: TRBJ1-2
V gene: TRBV28
CDR3 DNA: TGTGCCAGCAGTTTCGGGGGTATATCTAACTATGGCTACACCTTC
CDR3 protein: CASSFGGISNYGYTF

clone size: many
D gene: .
J gene: TRBJ2-5
V gene: TRBV7-9
CDR3 DNA: TGTGCCAGCAGCTTAGGATCGTTTGGGGAGCACCAGTACTTC
CDR3 protein: CASSLGSFGEHQYF

clone size: .
D gene: .
J gene: TRBJ2-5
V gene: TRBV6-5
CDR3 DNA: TGTGCCAGCAGGAGGGGTCAAGAGACCCAGTACTTC
CDR3 protein: CASRRGQETQYF

clone size: .
D gene: TRBD1
J gene: TRBJ2-7
V gene: TRBV14
CDR3 DNA: TGTGCCAGCAGCCAAGGCTCAGGGGGTGGAAACGAGCAGTACTTC
CDR3 protein: CASSQGSGGGNEQYF

clone size: few
D gene: .
J gene: TRBJ2-2
V gene: TRBV12-3/TRBV12-4
CDR3 DNA: TGTGCCAGCGCGCTTCTAGCGTACGCCACCGGGGAGCTGTTTTTT
CDR3 protein: CASALLAYATGELFF

clone size: few
D gene: TRBD2
J gene: TRBJ2-5
V gene: TRBV29-1
CDR3 DNA: TGCAGCGCTAGCGGGAGTGGCGGAGAGACCCAGTACTTC
CDR3 protein: CSASGSGGETQYF

clone size: .
D gene: .
J gene: TRBJ2-5
V gene: TRBV7-2
CDR3 DNA: TGTGCCAGCAGCTTAGCCGGCTGGGGGGAGACCCAGTACTTC
CDR3 protein: CASSLAGWGETQYF

clone size: .
D gene: .
J gene: TRBJ2-1
V gene: TRBV11-3
CDR3 DNA: TGTGCCAGCAGCGCCCTAGTAGGGGGACTAATGGTCTTC
CDR3 protein: CASSALVGGLMVF

clone size: many
D gene: .
J gene: TRBJ2-1
V gene: TRBV20-1
CDR3 DNA: TGCAGTGCTATGGACGGGGCGGGCCCGCAGTTCTTC
CDR3 protein: CSAMDGAGPQFF

clone size: .
D gene: .
J gene: TRBJ2-7
V gene: TRBV25-1
CDR3 DNA: TGTGCCAGCAGTGGCGGGCAAACTTACGAGCAGTACTTC
CDR3 protein: CASSGGQTYEQYF

clone size: many
D gene: TRBD1
J gene: TRBJ2-7
V gene: TRBV4-3
CDR3 DNA: TGCGCCAGCAGCCAATCCACACGCACTGGGACAGGACACGAGCAGTACTTC
CDR3 protein: CASSQSTRTGTGHEQYF

clone size: few
D gene: .
J gene: TRBJ2-7
V gene: TRBV2
CDR3 DNA: TGTGCCAGCAGCCCCCAGGGTCTCTCCTACGAGCAGTACTTC
CDR3 protein: CASSPQGLSYEQYF

clone size: .
D gene: .
J gene: TRBJ1-4
V gene: TRBV7-2
CDR3 DNA: TGTGCCAGCAGCTTAGTGACACAGAATGAAAAACTGTTTTTT
CDR3 protein: CASSLVTQNEKLFF

clone size: many
D gene: TRBD1
J gene: TRBJ1-1
V gene: TRBV12-3/TRBV12-4
CDR3 DNA: TGTGCCAGCAGTTTTTTCCTTAGTCCCGACAGGGATGATCAGAACACTGAAGCTTTCTTT
CDR3 protein: CASSFFLSPDRDDQNTEAFF

clone size: few
D gene: .
J gene: TRBJ2-3
V gene: TRBV2
CDR3 DNA: TGTGCCAGCAGAGCTGGGACCGGGCGGGGCACAGATACGCAGTATTTT
CDR3 protein: CASRAGTGRGTDTQYF

clone size: .
D gene: .
J gene: TRBJ1-4
V gene: TRBV6-6
CDR3 DNA: TGTGCCAGCAGCCAAACGGCAGTTTATAATGAAAAACTGTTTTTT
CDR3 protein: CASSQTAVYNEKLFF

clone size: .
D gene: .
J gene: TRBJ2-7
V gene: TRBV20-1
CDR3 DNA: TGCAGTGCTAGGGAACCGGGACTTCGGTACGAGCAGTACTTC
CDR3 protein: CSAREPGLRYEQYF

clone size: medium-sized
D gene: TRBD2
J gene: TRBJ2-1
V gene: TRBV20-1
CDR3 DNA: TGCAGTGCTAGAGATCAGCGGGAGGGCCTGAATGAGCAGTTCTTC
CDR3 protein: CSARDQREGLNEQFF

clone size: many
D gene: .
J gene: TRBJ1-4
V gene: TRBV19
CDR3 DNA: TGTGCCAGCAACCCCGACAGTCCCCCGGGAAAACTGTTTTTT
CDR3 protein: CASNPDSPPGKLFF

clone size: few
D gene: .
J gene: TRBJ2-1
V gene: TRBV28
CDR3 DNA: TGTGCCAGCAATGAGGCGACTAACAATGAGCAGTTCTTC
CDR3 protein: CASNEATNNEQFF

clone size: few
D gene: .
J gene: TRBJ1-6
V gene: TRBV25-1
CDR3 DNA: TGTGCCAGCAGTGAATACCATCAGTCCCTCCACTTT
CDR3 protein: CASSEYHQSLHF

clone size: .
D gene: .
J gene: TRBJ2-1
V gene: TRBV29-1
CDR3 DNA: TGCAGCGTTGAAGGCGCGGTCCCTCGCAATGAGCAGTTCTTC
CDR3 protein: CSVEGAVPRNEQFF

clone size: many
D gene: .
J gene: TRBJ2-2
V gene: TRBV5-4
CDR3 DNA: TGTGCCAGCAGCTTGGGGGGGTGGACCGGGGAGCTGTTTTTT
CDR3 protein: CASSLGGWTGELFF

clone size: .
D gene: TRBD1
J gene: TRBJ2-7
V gene: TRBV20-1
CDR3 DNA: TGCAGTGCTATACCTCCGGGACAGAGAATTAGGGGCACCTACGAGCAGTACTTC
CDR3 protein: CSAIPPGQRIRGTYEQYF

clone size: many
D gene: TRBD1
J gene: TRBJ1-1
V gene: TRBV12-3/TRBV12-4
CDR3 DNA: TGTGCCAGCTCACAGGGGGCGAACACTGAAGCTTTCTTT
CDR3 protein: CASSQGANTEAFF

clone size: few
D gene: .
J gene: TRBJ1-3
V gene: TRBV4-1
CDR3 DNA: TGCGCCAGCAGCCAAGAAGAAGGCTCTGGAAACACCATATATTTT
CDR3 protein: CASSQEEGSGNTIYF

clone size: .
D gene: .
J gene: TRBJ2-7
V gene: TRBV4-2
CDR3 DNA: TGTGCCAGCAGCCAAGGGGTCACCTACGAGCAGTACTTC
CDR3 protein: CASSQGVTYEQYF

clone size: .
D gene: .
J gene: TRBJ1-1
V gene: TRBV7-6
CDR3 DNA: TGTGCCAGCAGCTTAGCTGGGCCCTCGAGCACTGAAGCTTTCTTT
CDR3 protein: CASSLAGPSSTEAFF

clone size: many
D gene: .
J gene: TRBJ2-7
V gene: TRBV19
CDR3 DNA: TGTGCCAGTAGTGCGTCAGGGAGCTCCTACGAGCAGTACTTC
CDR3 protein: CASSASGSSYEQYF

clone size: many
D gene: .
J gene: TRBJ2-5
V gene: TRBV20-1
CDR3 DNA: TGCAGTGCCGTACGGGGCGACGAGACCCAGTACTTC
CDR3 protein: CSAVRGDETQYF

clone size: many
D gene: .
J gene: TRBJ2-4
V gene: TRBV25-1
CDR3 DNA: TGTGCCAGCAGTGAATGGACAGCTCAGTACTTC
CDR3 protein: CASSEWTAQYF

clone size: .
D gene: .
J gene: TRBJ2-1
V gene: TRBV27
CDR3 DNA: TGTGCCAGCAAGGGATACGGTGAGCAGTTCTTC
CDR3 protein: CASKGYGEQFF

clone size: .
D gene: TRBD2
J gene: TRBJ2-1
V gene: TRBV2
CDR3 DNA: TGTGCCGCCGAGGGGACCTCAGCGGGAGGGGGCAATGAGCAGTTCTTC
CDR3 protein: CAAEGTSAGGGNEQFF

clone size: many
D gene: .
J gene: TRBJ1-1
V gene: TRBV6-5
CDR3 DNA: TGTGCCAGCAATGGGCTAACGAACACTGAAGCTTTCTTT
CDR3 protein: CASNGLTNTEAFF

clone size: .
D gene: TRBD1
J gene: TRBJ1-1
V gene: TRBV5-1
CDR3 DNA: TGCGCCAGCACCTTTATCCGGGGACAGACTGAAGCTTTCTTT
CDR3 protein: CASTFIRGQTEAFF

clone size: .
D gene: TRBD2
J gene: TRBJ2-5
V gene: TRBV20-1
CDR3 DNA: TGCAGTGCTAGGGCGTATAGCGGGGCGTTGCAAGAGACCCAGTACTTC
CDR3 protein: CSARAYSGALQETQYF